This T cell receptor (beta chain) was documented in a study of blood T cell repertoires in COVID-19. Looking at the study overall: The samples span acute and convalescent COVID-19 from the United States, Italy and Spain. From T cells, B-cell-depleted T cells, or PBMCs came the material, which was cDNA or gDNA.

With 2 bases removed from V and 4 bases from J, the gap between germline ends came to 8 bases. CDR3 length: 13 residues. Germline V lookup: CDR1 SGHTA, CDR2 FQGNSA. This clone was counted between two and nine times. As handled by the study authors: Cell counts per sample came from amplifying reference gene primers. Here immunoSEQ multiplex PCR was the method, and the copy in TCRdb shows in-frame clones only, minus some. That table supplies the V and J calls and clone size; D and trimming were determined from the DNA. Among about 34,000 clones, 75% were seen once, and the ten largest hold about 15%. The chain recombines TRBV7-2 with TRBJ1-1; no clear D gene. Input material: peripheral blood. The origin of this receptor is a man older than 75 with active or convalescent COVID-19. As DNA, the CDR3 is TGTGCCAGCAGCTTACAGGAGGGCACTGAAGCTTTCTTT. The encoded protein is CASSLQEGTEAFF.